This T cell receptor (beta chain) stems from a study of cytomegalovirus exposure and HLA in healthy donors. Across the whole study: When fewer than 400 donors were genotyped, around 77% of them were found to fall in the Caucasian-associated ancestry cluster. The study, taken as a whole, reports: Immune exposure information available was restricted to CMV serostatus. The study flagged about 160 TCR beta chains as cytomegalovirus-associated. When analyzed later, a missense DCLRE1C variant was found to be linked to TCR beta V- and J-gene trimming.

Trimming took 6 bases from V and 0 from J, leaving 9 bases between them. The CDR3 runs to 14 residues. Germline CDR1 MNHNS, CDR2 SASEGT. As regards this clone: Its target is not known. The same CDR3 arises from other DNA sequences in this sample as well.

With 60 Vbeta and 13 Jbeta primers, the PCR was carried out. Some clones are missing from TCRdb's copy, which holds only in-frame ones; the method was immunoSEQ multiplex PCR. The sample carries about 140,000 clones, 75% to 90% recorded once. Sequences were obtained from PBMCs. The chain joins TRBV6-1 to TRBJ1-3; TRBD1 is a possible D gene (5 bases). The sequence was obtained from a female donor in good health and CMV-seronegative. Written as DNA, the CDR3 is TGTGCCAGCAGCCAGGGTAGCTCTGGAAACACCATATATTTT. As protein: CASSQGSSGNTIYF.